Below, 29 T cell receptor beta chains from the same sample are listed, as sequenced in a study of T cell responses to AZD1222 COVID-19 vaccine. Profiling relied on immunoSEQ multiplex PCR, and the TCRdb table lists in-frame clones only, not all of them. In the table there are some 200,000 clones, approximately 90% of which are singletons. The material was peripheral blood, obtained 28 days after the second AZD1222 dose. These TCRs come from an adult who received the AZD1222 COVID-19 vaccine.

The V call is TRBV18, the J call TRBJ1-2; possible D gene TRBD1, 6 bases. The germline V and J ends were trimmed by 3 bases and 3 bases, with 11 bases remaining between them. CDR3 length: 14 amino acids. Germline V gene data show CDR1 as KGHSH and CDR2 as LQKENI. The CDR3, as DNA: TGTGCCAGCTCACCGCCCAACAGGGACTATGGCTACACCTTC. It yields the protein CASSPPNRDYGYTF.

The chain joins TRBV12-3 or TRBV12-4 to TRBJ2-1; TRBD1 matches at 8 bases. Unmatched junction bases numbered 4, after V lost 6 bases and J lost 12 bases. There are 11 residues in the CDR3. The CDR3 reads CASRTGVWQFF. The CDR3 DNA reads TGTGCCAGCAGGACAGGGGTATGGCAGTTCTTC.

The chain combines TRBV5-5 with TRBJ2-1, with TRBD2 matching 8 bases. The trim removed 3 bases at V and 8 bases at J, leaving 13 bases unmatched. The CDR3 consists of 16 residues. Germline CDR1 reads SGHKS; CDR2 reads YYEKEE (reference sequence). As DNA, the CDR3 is TGTGCCAGCAGCTCTGGGGGACTAGAGGCTATGTATGAGCAGTTCTTC. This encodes CASSSGGLEAMYEQFF. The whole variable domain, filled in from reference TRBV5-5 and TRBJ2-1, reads DAGVTQSPTHLIKTRGQQVTLRCSPISGHKSVSWYQQVLGQGPQFIFQYYEKEERGRGNFPDRFSARQFPNYSSELNVNALLLGDSALYLCASSSGGLEAMYEQFFGPGTRLTVL.

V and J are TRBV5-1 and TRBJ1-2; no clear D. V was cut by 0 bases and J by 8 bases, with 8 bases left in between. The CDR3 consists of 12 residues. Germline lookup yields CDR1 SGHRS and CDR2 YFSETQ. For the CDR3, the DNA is TGCGCCAGCAGCTTGGCCGGGGAGGGCTACACCTTC. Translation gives CASSLAGEGYTF. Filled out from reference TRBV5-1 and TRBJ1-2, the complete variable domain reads KAGVTQTPRYLIKTRGQQVTLSCSPISGHRSVSWYQQTPGQGLQFLFEYFSETQRNKGNFPGRFSGRQFSNSRSEMNVSTLELGDSALYLCASSLAGEGYTFGSGTRLTVV.

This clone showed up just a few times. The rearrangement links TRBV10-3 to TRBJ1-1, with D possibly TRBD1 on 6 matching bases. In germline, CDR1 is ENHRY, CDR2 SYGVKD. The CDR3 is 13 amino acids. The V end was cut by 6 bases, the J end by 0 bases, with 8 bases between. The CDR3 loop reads CAIRDSLNTEAFF. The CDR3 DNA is TGTGCCATCAGGGACAGTCTGAACACTGAAGCTTTCTTT.

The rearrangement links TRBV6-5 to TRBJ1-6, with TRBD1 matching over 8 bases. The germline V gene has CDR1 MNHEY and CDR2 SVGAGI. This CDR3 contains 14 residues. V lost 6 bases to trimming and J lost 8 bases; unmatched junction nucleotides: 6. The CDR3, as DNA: TGTGCCAGCAGCAGGGGGCTACGGGATTCACCCCTCCACTTT. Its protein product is CASSRGLRDSPLHF.

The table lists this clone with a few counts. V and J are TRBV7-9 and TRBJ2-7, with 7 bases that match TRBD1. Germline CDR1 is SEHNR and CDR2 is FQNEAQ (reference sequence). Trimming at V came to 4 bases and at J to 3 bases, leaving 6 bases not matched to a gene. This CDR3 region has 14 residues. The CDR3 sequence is CASSSRQGNYEQYF. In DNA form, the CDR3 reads TGTGCCAGCAGCTCGAGACAGGGAAACTACGAGCAGTACTTC.

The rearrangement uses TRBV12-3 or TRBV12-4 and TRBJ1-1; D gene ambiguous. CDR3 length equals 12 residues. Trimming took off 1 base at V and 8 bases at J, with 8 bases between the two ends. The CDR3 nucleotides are TGTGCCAGCAGTTTAGGGGTGGGGGAAGCTTTCTTT. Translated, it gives CASSLGVGEAFF.

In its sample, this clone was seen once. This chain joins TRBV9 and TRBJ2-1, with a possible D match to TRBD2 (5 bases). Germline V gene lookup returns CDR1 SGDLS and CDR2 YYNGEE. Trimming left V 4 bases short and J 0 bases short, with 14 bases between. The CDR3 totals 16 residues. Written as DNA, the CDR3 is TGTGCCAGCAGCCCGTGGACTCAAAGCTCCTACAATGAGCAGTTCTTC. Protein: CASSPWTQSSYNEQFF.

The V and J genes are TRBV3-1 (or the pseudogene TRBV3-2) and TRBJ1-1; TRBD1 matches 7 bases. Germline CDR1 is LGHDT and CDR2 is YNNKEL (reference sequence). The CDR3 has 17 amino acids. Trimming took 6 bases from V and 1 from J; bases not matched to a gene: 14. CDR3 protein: CASRPRMDRTWNTEAFF. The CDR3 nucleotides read TGTGCCAGCAGACCCCGCATGGACAGGACATGGAACACTGAAGCTTTCTTT.

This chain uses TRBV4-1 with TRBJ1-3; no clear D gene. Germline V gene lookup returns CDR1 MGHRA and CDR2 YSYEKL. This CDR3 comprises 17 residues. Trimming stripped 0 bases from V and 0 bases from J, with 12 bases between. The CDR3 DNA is TGCGCCAGCAGCCAAGAAATTCACTGGGACTCTGGAAACACCATATATTTT. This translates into CASSQEIHWDSGNTIYF.

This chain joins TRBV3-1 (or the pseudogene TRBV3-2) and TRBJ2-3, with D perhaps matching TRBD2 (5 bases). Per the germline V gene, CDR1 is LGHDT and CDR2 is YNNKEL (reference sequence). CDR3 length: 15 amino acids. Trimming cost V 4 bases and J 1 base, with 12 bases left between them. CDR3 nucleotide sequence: TGTGCCAGCAGCCCCTTGTGGGGAGGCACAGATACGCAGTATTTT. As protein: CASSPLWGGTDTQYF.

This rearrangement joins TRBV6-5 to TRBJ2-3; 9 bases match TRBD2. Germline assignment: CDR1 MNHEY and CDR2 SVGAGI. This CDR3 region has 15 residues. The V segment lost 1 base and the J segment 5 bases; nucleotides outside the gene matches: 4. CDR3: CASSYYSGSLDTQYF. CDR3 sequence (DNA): TGTGCCAGCAGTTACTATAGCGGGAGTTTAGATACGCAGTATTTT.

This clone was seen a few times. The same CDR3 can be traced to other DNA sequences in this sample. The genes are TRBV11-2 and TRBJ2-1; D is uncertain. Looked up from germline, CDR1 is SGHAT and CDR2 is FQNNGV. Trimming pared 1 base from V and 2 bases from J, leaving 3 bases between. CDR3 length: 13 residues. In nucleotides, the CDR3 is TGTGCCAGCAGCTTAGGACCCTACAATGAGCAGTTCTTC. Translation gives CASSLGPYNEQFF.

For the CDR3, the DNA is TGTGCCAGCTCACCCGGGGGGGAGCAGTACTTC. This translates into CASSPGGEQYF. The V gene is TRBV18, the J gene TRBJ2-7; 7 bases align to TRBD2. Per germline, CDR1 KGHSH and CDR2 LQKENI. The CDR3 has 11 residues. Germline trimming cut 3 bases from V and 7 bases from J; bases unmatched to any gene: 0.

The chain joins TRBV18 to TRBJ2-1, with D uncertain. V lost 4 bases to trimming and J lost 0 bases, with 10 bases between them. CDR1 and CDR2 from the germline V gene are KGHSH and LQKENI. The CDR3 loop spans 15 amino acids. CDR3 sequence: CASSRDLSSYNEQFF. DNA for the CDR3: TGTGCCAGCTCACGAGACCTGAGCTCCTACAATGAGCAGTTCTTC.

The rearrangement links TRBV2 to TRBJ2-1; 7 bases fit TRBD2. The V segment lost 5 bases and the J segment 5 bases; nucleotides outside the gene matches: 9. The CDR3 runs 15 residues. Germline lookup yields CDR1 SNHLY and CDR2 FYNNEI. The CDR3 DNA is TGTGCCAGCAGTCCCCTTTCGGGAGGACACAATGAGCAGTTCTTC. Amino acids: CASSPLSGGHNEQFF.

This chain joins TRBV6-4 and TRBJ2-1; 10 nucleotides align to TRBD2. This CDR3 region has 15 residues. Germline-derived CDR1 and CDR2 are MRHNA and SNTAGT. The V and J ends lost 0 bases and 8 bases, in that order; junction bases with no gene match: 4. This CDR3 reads CASSDSASGSHEQFF. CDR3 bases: TGTGCCAGCAGTGACTCTGCTAGCGGGAGCCATGAGCAGTTCTTC.

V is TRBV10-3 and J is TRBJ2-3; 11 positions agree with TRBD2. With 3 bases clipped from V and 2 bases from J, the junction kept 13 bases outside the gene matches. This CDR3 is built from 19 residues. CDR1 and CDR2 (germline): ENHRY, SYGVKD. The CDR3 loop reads CAISDWGGTSGAFTDTQYF. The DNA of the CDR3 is TGTGCCATCAGTGATTGGGGGGGGACTAGCGGAGCATTCACAGATACGCAGTATTTT.

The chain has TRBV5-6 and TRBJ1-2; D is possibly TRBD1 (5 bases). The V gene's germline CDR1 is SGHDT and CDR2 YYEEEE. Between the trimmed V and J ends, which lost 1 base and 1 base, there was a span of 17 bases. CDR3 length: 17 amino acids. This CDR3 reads CASSLSSGVILNYGYTF. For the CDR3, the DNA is TGTGCCAGCAGCTTGTCGTCGGGGGTCATCCTTAACTATGGCTACACCTTC.

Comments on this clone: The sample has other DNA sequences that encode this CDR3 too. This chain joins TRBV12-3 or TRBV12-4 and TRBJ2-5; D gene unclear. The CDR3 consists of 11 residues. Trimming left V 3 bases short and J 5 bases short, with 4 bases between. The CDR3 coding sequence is TGTGCCAGCAGTTTGGGGGAGACCCAGTACTTC. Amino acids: CASSLGETQYF.

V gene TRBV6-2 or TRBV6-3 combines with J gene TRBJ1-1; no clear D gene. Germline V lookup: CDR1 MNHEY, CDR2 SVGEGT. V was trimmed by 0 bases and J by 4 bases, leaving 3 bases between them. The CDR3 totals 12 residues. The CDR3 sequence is CASSYSLTEAFF. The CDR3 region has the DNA TGTGCCAGCAGTTACTCGCTCACTGAAGCTTTCTTT.

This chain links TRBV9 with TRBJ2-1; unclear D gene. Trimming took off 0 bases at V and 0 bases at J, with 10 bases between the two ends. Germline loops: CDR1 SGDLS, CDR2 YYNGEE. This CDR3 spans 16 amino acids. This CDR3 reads CASSVGSTSSYNEQFF. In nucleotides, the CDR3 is TGTGCCAGCAGCGTAGGGAGCACGAGCTCCTACAATGAGCAGTTCTTC.

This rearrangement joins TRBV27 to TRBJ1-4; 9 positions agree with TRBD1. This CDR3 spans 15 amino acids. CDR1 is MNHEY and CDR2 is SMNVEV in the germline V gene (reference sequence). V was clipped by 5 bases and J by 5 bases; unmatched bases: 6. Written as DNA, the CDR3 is TGTGCCAGCAGTGTGACCGGGACAGGGAATGAAAAACTGTTTTTT. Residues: CASSVTGTGNEKLFF.

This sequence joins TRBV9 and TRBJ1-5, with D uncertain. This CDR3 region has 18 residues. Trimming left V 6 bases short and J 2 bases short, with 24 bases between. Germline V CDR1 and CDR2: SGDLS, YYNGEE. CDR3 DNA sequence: TGTGCCAGCACCCAAAGTGTAGGAGGGAAAAGTTGCAATCAGCCCCAGCATTTT. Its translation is CASTQSVGGKSCNQPQHF.

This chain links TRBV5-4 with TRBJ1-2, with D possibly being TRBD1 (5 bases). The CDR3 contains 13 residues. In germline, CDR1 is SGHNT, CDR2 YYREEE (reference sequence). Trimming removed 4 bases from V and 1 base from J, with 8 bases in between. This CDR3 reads CASSVDSNYGYTF. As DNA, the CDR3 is TGTGCCAGCAGCGTTGACAGTAACTATGGCTACACCTTC.

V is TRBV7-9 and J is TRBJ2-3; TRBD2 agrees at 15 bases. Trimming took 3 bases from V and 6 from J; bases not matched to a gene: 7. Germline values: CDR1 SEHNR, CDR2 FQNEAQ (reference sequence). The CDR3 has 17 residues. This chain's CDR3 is CASSLGTSGRPTDTQYF. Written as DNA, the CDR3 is TGTGCCAGCAGCTTGGGGACTAGCGGGAGGCCGACTGATACGCAGTATTTT.

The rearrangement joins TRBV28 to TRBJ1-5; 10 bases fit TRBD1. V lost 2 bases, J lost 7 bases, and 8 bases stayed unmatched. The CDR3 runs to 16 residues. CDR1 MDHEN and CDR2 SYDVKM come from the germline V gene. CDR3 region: CASSLRGQGLRQPQHF. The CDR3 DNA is TGTGCCAGCAGTTTAAGGGGACAGGGGTTAAGGCAGCCCCAGCATTTT. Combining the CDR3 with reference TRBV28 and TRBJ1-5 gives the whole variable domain DVKVTQSSRYLVKRTGEKVFLECVQDMDHENMFWYRQDPGLGLRLIYFSYDVKMKEKGDIPEGYSVSREKKERFSLILESASTNQTSMYLCASSLRGQGLRQPQHFGDGTRLSIL.

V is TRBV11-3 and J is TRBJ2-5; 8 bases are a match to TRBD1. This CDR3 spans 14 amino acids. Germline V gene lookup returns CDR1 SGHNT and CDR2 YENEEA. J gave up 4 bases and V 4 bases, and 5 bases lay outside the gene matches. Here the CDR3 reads CASSSRGQGETQYF. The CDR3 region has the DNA TGTGCCAGCAGCTCCAGGGGGCAAGGAGAGACCCAGTACTTC.